The 3 T cell receptor beta chains in this list originate from one sample, sequenced in a study of T cell changes during pregnancy in multiple sclerosis. Profiled with immunoSEQ multiplex PCR; TCRdb holds only in-frame clones, not every one. This table has 70,000 to 85,000 clones, about 91% appearing once. Sequenced here: peripheral blood, sampled before pregnancy. The source is a female donor with multiple sclerosis, enrolled in a pregnancy study.

The table lists this clone with a few counts. J is TRBJ1-4 and V is TRBV7-2; D gene ambiguous. V was pared by 1 base and J by 7 bases, with 7 bases between. The CDR3 spans 13 residues. Germline V gene data show CDR1 as SGHTA and CDR2 as FQGNSA. Here the CDR3 DNA reads TGTGCCAGCAGCTTAGTTGTCTTTGAAAAACTGTTTTTT. Translating gives CASSLVVFEKLFF.

There are a few counts of this clone. The chain has TRBV21-1 and TRBJ1-2. TRBV21-1 is annotated as a pseudogene. The CDR3 is 11 residues long. CDR3 nucleotide sequence: TGTGCCAGCAGCAAAGTCGGGAGGACCACCTTC. Protein sequence: CASSKVGRTTF.

The rearrangement links TRBV7-8 to TRBJ1-4; D is possibly TRBD1 (5 bases). The CDR3 loop spans 16 amino acids. V was pared by 4 bases and J by 5 bases, with 17 bases between. From germline, CDR1 is SGHVS and CDR2 FQNEAQ. CDR3 amino acids: CASSSYGGRGNEKLFF. CDR3 nucleotides: TGTGCCAGCAGCTCCTATGGGGGACGGGGGAATGAAAAACTGTTTTTT.